This TCR beta chain was documented in a study of CD8 T cells in Susac syndrome. The CDR3 has 14 residues. V was clipped by 6 bases and J by 1 base, with 12 bases between them. Germline V lookup: CDR1 SNHLY, CDR2 FYNNEI. Random-hexamer reverse transcription was applied to about 0.5 to 1 ug RNA. immunoSEQ multiplex PCR amplified TCR beta CDR3 across 54 Vbeta, 13 Jbeta. TCRdb passed the immunoSEQ multiplex PCR reads through MiXCR, listing each CDR3 protein once. The table has 350,000 to 550,000 distinct CDR3 sequences, more than 80% seen once. General study results and limits: The study admitted that it had a relatively small number of individuals in its TCR sequencing and HLA analysis.

This clonotype was recorded once. What it binds is not known. J is TRBJ2-5 and V is TRBV2, with TRBD2 as a possible D gene (5 bases). The source material was CD8+ T cells from PBMCs. This sequence originates from a human donor with multiple sclerosis. In nucleotides, the CDR3 is TGTGCCAGCAGAATACCGGGATTCCAAGAGACCCAGTACTTC. Translated, it gives CASRIPGFQETQYF.